This TCR beta chain was retrieved from a study of T cell changes during pregnancy in multiple sclerosis. Libraries were prepared by immunoSEQ multiplex PCR; TCRdb keeps only in-frame clonotypes and omits some of them. The sample has over 70,000 clones; more than 85% are singletons. The germline CDR1 and CDR2 sequences are MNHEY and SMNVEV (reference sequence). The CDR3 length is 15 residues. The V end was cut by 5 bases, the J end by 0 bases, with 14 bases between. This chain joins TRBV27 and TRBJ2-7; TRBD2 might be the D (6 bases). The sample here was peripheral blood, taken in the first trimester of pregnancy. The receptor was isolated from a female donor in good health, enrolled as a control in a pregnancy study. The CDR3 DNA reads TGTGCCAGCAGTGGGTCGAGCGGGCCCTCCTACGAGCAGTACTTC. As protein: CASSGSSGPSYEQYF.